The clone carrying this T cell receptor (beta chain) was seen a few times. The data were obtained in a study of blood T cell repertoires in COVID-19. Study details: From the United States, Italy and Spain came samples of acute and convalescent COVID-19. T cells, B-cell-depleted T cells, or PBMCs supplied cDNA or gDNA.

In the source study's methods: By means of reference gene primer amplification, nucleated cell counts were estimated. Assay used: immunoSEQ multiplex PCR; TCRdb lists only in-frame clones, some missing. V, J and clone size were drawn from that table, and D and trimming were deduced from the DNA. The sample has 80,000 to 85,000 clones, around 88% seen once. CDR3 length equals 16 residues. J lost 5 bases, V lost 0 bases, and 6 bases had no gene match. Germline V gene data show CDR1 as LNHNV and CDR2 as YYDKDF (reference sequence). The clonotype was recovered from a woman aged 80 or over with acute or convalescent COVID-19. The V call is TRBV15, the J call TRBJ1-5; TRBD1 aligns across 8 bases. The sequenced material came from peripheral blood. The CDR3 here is CATSRDYRGGDQPQHF. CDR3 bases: TGTGCCACCAGCAGAGATTACAGGGGGGGCGATCAGCCCCAGCATTTT. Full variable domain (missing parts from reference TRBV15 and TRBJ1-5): DAMVIQNPRYQVTQFGKPVTLSCSQTLNHNVMYWYQQKSSQAPKLLFHYYDKDFNNEADTPDNFQSRRPNTSFCFLDIRSPGLGDTAMYLCATSRDYRGGDQPQHFGDGTRLSIL.